The entry below gives a single T cell receptor (beta chain) sequence along with its context. In the authors' methods: Cell counts per sample came from amplifying reference gene primers. The assay was immunoSEQ multiplex PCR, and TCRdb's table has in-frame clones only and misses some. The DNA was the basis for D and trimming; V, J and clone size are from that table. This sample has roughly 180,000 clones, with 79% found just once. The sample belongs to a study of blood T cell repertoires in COVID-19. Study overall: Acute and convalescent COVID-19 samples came from the United States, Italy and Spain. Sources were T cells, B-cell-depleted T cells, or PBMCs; the material itself was cDNA or gDNA.

Seattle patients were enrolled during active infection and followed longitudinally. This receptor was identified in a woman in her sixties with COVID-19, enrolled during active disease. Input material: peripheral blood.

The CDR3 DNA reads TGTGCCAGCAGCTCCTACAGGAACACTGAAGCTTTCTTT. Its protein product is CASSSYRNTEAFF. The chain couples TRBV11-2 to TRBJ1-1; D unresolved. Deletions cut 4 bases from V and 1 base from J, with 7 bases between. The germline V gene has CDR1 SGHAT and CDR2 FQNNGV. The CDR3 is 13 residues long.